These T cell receptor beta chains were read from a single sample in a study of cytomegalovirus exposure and HLA in healthy donors. Assay: immunoSEQ multiplex PCR; the TCRdb copy retains only in-frame clones and omits some. The data hold about 170,000 clones, with about 86% observed a single time. The specimen was PBMCs. The source of these receptors is a woman under 40 in good health and CMV-seronegative. Both conserved end residues are part of each CDR3. Each record gives: V gene, J gene, clone size, D gene, CDR3 DNA, CDR3 protein. D genes are given only for firm matches. Clone size appears in some rows only: once, few, many, or a class for an expanded clone.

TRBV5-6	TRBJ2-2	NA	TRBD2	TGTGCCAGCAGCTTTCCCGGGAGGACCACCGGGGAGCTGTTTTTT	CASSFPGRTTGELFF
TRBV5-6	TRBJ2-1	once	TRBD1	TGTGCCAGCACCCTCGGGACAGGGTTATACAATGAGCAGTTCTTC	CASTLGTGLYNEQFF
TRBV6-5	TRBJ2-7	NA	TRBD1	TGTGCCAGTACAGGGGCCTACGAGCAGTACTTC	CASTGAYEQYF
TRBV5-4	TRBJ2-7	NA	NA	TGTGCCAGCAGCCGGAATGGCGGACTCTCCCTCGAGGAGCAGTACTTC	CASSRNGGLSLEEQYF
TRBV19	TRBJ2-7	NA	TRBD1	TGTGCCAGTAGTGACCGGGACAGGGGGCTCCACGAGCAGTACTTC	CASSDRDRGLHEQYF
TRBV9	TRBJ1-6	once	NA	TGTGCCAGCAGCGTAGCTGGGACCCCACTATTCACCCTCCACTTT	CASSVAGTPLFTLHF
TRBV7-2	TRBJ2-7	NA	TRBD2	TGTGCCAGCAGCTTAAGCGGGAGATTTGGCGAGCAGTACTTC	CASSLSGRFGEQYF
TRBV7-3	TRBJ1-4	many	NA	TGTGCCAGCAGCTTGGGACAAAAAAATGAAAAACTGTTTTTT	CASSLGQKNEKLFF
TRBV27	TRBJ2-7	NA	TRBD1	TGTGCCAGCAGTTTCGGGACAGGGGGCGGCTACGAGCAGTACTTC	CASSFGTGGGYEQYF
TRBV27	TRBJ2-2	NA	NA	TGTGCCAGCAGGAATCTAGCGAGGGGCGGGGAGCTGTTTTTT	CASRNLARGGELFF
TRBV7-2	TRBJ2-6	NA	NA	TGTGCCAGCAGCTTAAAAAGCGCCAGGGGTGCTGGGGCCAACGTCCTGACTTTC	CASSLKSARGAGANVLTF
TRBV7-9	TRBJ1-1	NA	NA	TGTGCCAGCAGCTGGACAGCTTACAACACTGAAGCTTTCTTT	CASSWTAYNTEAFF
TRBV6-1	TRBJ1-2	few	NA	TGTGCCAGCAGTGGGGAGTGGAGTGGCTACACCTTC	CASSGEWSGYTF
TRBV29-1	TRBJ1-5	NA	NA	TGCAGCGCCAGGGTGTCGGGAGGCAATCAGCCCCAGCATTTT	CSARVSGGNQPQHF
TRBV28	TRBJ1-2	NA	NA	TGTGCCAGCAGCTCCAACAGGAGGCCGAACTATGGCTACACCTTC	CASSSNRRPNYGYTF
TRBV25-1	TRBJ2-7	NA	NA	TGTGCCAGCAGTGAAGAGTATCGGCCCCCCTACGAGCAGTACTTC	CASSEEYRPPYEQYF
TRBV12-5	TRBJ2-7	NA	TRBD1	TGTGCTGGGGATCGGGGGACAGGGGAATACGAGCAGTACTTC	CAGDRGTGEYEQYF